These 18 T cell receptor beta chains were sequenced from one sample in a study of T cells in Graves' hyperthyroidism and ophthalmopathy. RNA transcripts served as the template for amplifying TCR beta CDR3 regions. A set of HTBI primers served as the primers for a first-round RT-PCR of the TCR CDR3. MiXCR, run by TCRdb on the multiplex PCR reads, gives a single entry per CDR3 protein. The repertoire has 700,000 or so distinct CDR3 sequences, 13% to 15% of them found once; the top ten carry around 13%. The sequencing input was blood. The receptors derive from a woman in her forties or fifties with Graves' ophthalmopathy.

This clonotype was detected ten times or more. The CDR3 DNA reads TGCAGTGCTAGTAGGGAGAACTATGGCTACACCTTC. The encoded protein is CSASRENYGYTF. V and J are TRBV20-1 and TRBJ1-2; unclear D gene. This CDR3 region has 12 residues. Between the trimmed V and J ends, which lost 3 bases and 2 bases, there was a span of 7 bases. CDR1 DFQATT and CDR2 SNEGSKA come from the germline V gene (reference sequence).

The V call is TRBV7-3, the J call TRBJ1-4, with D uncertain. Germline loops: CDR1 SGHTA, CDR2 FQGTGA. The CDR3 totals 16 residues. V was shortened by 0 bases and J by 3 bases, with 11 bases between the two germline ends. CDR3 loop: CASSLTSTSSNEKLFF. CDR3 coding DNA: TGTGCCAGCAGCTTAACATCCACAAGTTCTAATGAAAAACTGTTTTTT.

The chain couples TRBV27 to TRBJ2-2; a possible D gene is TRBD1 (6 bases). V shed 5 bases and J shed 2 bases, with 15 bases lying between them. CDR3 length: 16 amino acids. The germline CDR1 and CDR2 sequences are MNHEY and SMNVEV (reference sequence). The CDR3 protein is CASSVEGTTNTGELFF. CDR3 nucleotide sequence: TGTGCCAGCAGTGTAGAGGGGACAACTAACACCGGGGAGCTGTTTTTT.

This clonotype was seen a few times. The chain is built from TRBV19 and TRBJ2-3; D is perhaps TRBD1 or TRBD2 (5 bases each). CDR1 is LNHDA and CDR2 is SQIVND in the germline V gene (reference sequence). This CDR3 contains 15 residues. V lost 6 bases and J 2 bases, leaving 15 bases between the germline ends. The CDR3 loop reads CASRGTGPFTDTQYF. As DNA, the CDR3 is TGTGCCAGTAGGGGGACCGGGCCTTTCACAGATACGCAGTATTTT.

This clonotype was recorded many times. The chain is built from TRBV5-1 and TRBJ2-7; 7 bases line up with TRBD1. V gave up 4 bases and J gave up 4 bases; unmatched junction bases: 8. This CDR3 is 14 amino acids long. Germline assignment: CDR1 SGHRS and CDR2 YFSETQ. The CDR3 sequence: CASSNPGQYYEQYF. CDR3 nucleotide sequence: TGCGCCAGCAGCAACCCGGGACAGTATTACGAGCAGTACTTC.

This clonotype was recorded a few times. The rearrangement links TRBV30 to TRBJ1-5; perhaps TRBD1 as D (5 bases). Germline V gene lookup returns CDR1 GTSNPN and CDR2 SVGIG (reference sequence). The germline V and J ends were trimmed by 2 bases and 6 bases, with 14 bases remaining between them. This CDR3 has 14 amino acids. DNA of the CDR3: TGTGCCTGGAGTTCCCAGGGTTTTGGTCAGCCCCAGCATTTT. Translating gives CAWSSQGFGQPQHF.

The table lists this clonotype with a few counts. With a much larger clone just one base away, this may be a read error. The chain is built from TRBV20-1 and TRBJ2-5; 10 bases are a match to TRBD2. Per the germline V gene, CDR1 is DFQATT and CDR2 is SNEGSKA (reference sequence). The trim removed 3 bases at V and 9 bases at J, leaving 13 bases unmatched. The CDR3 spans 15 residues. As DNA, the CDR3 is TGCAGTGCTAGGTCAGGGGCTAGCGGGAGTATGCCCCAGTACTTC. Encoded protein: CSARSGASGSMPQYF.

This chain connects TRBV5-8 to TRBJ2-5; tentative D call: TRBD2 (6 bases). CDR1 is SGHTS, CDR2 YDEGEE, per germline. Trimming stripped 0 bases from V and 2 bases from J, with 17 bases between. There are 17 residues in the CDR3. CDR3 in DNA: TGTGCCAGCAGCTTGGAATGGACGGGGGTCCCACAAGAGACCCAGTACTTC. Amino acids: CASSLEWTGVPQETQYF.

This clonotype was counted ten times or more. Germline and junction disagree at one end, which may indicate a read error. This chain uses TRBV7-7 with TRBJ2-5, with 9 bases lining up with TRBD2. The V gene's germline CDR1 is SSHAT and CDR2 FNYEAQ (reference sequence). The CDR3 is 15 amino acids. CDR3 protein: CASTIAGAIQETQYF. CDR3 sequence (DNA): TGTGCTAGCACCATAGCGGGAGCCATACAAGAGACCCAGTACTTC.

This clonotype was observed a few times. V usage is TRBV7-9 and J usage is TRBJ2-1; D is unclear. V gave up 7 bases and J gave up 3 bases, with 7 bases separating them. The CDR3 totals 12 residues. Germline CDR1 SEHNR, CDR2 FQNEAQ (reference sequence). CDR3 sequence reads: CASKDRYNEQFF. The DNA for the CDR3 is TGTGCCAGCAAGGACCGCTACAATGAGCAGTTCTTC. Variable domain in full (rest from reference TRBV7-9 and TRBJ2-1): DTGVSQNPRHKITKRGQNVTFRCDPISEHNRLYWYRQTLGQGPEFLTYFQNEAQLEKSRLLSDRFSAERPKGSFSTLEIQRTEQGDSAMYLCASKDRYNEQFFGPGTRLTVL.

This chain connects TRBV20-1 to TRBJ1-4, with D perhaps TRBD1 (5 bases). The length of the CDR3 is 13 residues. Germline CDR1 and CDR2: DFQATT and SNEGSKA (reference sequence). Trimming pared 5 bases from V and 8 bases from J, leaving 15 bases between. The CDR3 is CSASGRGQEKLFF. CDR3 in DNA: TGCAGTGCTTCCGGGAGGGGCCAAGAAAAACTGTTTTTT.

The chain joins TRBV20-1 to TRBJ1-1; TRBD1 is a possible D gene (6 bases). CDR1 is DFQATT, CDR2 SNEGSKA, per germline (reference sequence). V was trimmed by 0 bases and J by 11 bases, leaving 13 bases between them. The length of the CDR3 is 12 residues. In nucleotides, the CDR3 is TGCAGTGCTAGAGATCTTGGGGGCTCGGCTTTCTTT. This translates into CSARDLGGSAFF.

The chain uses TRBV18 and TRBJ2-1; perhaps TRBD2 as D (7 bases). The CDR3 totals 14 residues. CDR1 is KGHSH and CDR2 is LQKENI in the germline V gene. Deletions cut 0 bases from V and 9 bases from J, with 12 bases between. CDR3 amino acids: CASSPPSGTPEQFF. CDR3 in DNA: TGTGCCAGCTCACCACCGAGCGGGACACCTGAGCAGTTCTTC.

This clonotype was picked up a small number of times. The V gene is TRBV6-2 or TRBV6-3, the J gene TRBJ2-3, with TRBD1 matching over 9 bases. The CDR3 extends over 17 amino acids. Looked up from germline, CDR1 is MNHEY and CDR2 is SVGEGT. V shed 10 bases, J shed 3 bases, and the junction held 17 bases outside the gene matches. The CDR3 coding sequence is TGTGCCATCACCACAGGGGGCTCCCAATCAATAACAGATACGCAGTATTTT. It encodes CAITTGGSQSITDTQYF.

This clonotype was counted at least ten times. This chain links TRBV13 with TRBJ2-2; D is undetermined. In germline, CDR1 is PRHDT, CDR2 FYEKMQ (reference sequence). V was pared by 3 bases and J by 1 base, with 9 bases between. The CDR3 runs 15 residues. The CDR3 DNA follows: TGTGCCAGCAGCTTCGGACGGTGGAACACCGGGGAGCTGTTTTTT. It yields the protein CASSFGRWNTGELFF.

This clonotype was found many times. This rearrangement joins TRBV2 to TRBJ1-1; D remains ambiguous. This CDR3 contains 13 residues. V lost 4 bases to trimming and J lost 4 bases, with 10 bases between them. CDR1 and CDR2 from the germline V gene are SNHLY and FYNNEI. The CDR3 sequence: CASSARIRTEAFF. The CDR3, as DNA: TGTGCCAGCAGTGCACGGATTCGCACTGAAGCTTTCTTT.

A few counts support this clonotype. The J gene is TRBJ2-5, the V gene TRBV10-3; 9 positions agree with TRBD1. The V gene end was trimmed by 3 bases and the J gene end by 4 bases; junction bases not matched to a gene: 3. The CDR3 is 14 amino acids. From germline, CDR1 is ENHRY and CDR2 SYGVKD. CDR3: CAISETTGGETQYF. The CDR3, as DNA: TGTGCCATCAGTGAAACGACAGGGGGAGAGACCCAGTACTTC.

The chain couples TRBV7-2 to TRBJ1-3; perhaps TRBD1 as D (5 bases). The germline gives CDR1 SGHTA, CDR2 FQGNSA. CDR3 length equals 16 residues. Trimming took 1 base from V and 2 from J, leaving 12 bases between them. The CDR3: CASSLGIGGTGNTIYF. The CDR3 nucleotides are TGTGCCAGCAGCTTAGGCATCGGGGGTACTGGAAACACCATATATTTT.